What follows describes a single TCR beta chain. The data stem from a study of cytomegalovirus exposure and HLA in healthy donors. At the level of the study: From some 180 million T cells, an earlier analysis saw under 140 million unique TCR beta sequences.

Use of 60 Vbeta and 13 Jbeta primers characterized the PCR. In the original workflow: Some 9.9 million of about 88 million unique TCR beta chains were shared, per a later count. Method: immunoSEQ multiplex PCR; TCRdb's copy keeps in-frame clones and lacks some. V and J calls plus clone size are reproduced from that table; the DNA served to infer D and trimming. The sample records some 95,000 clones, around four fifths being singletons. Germline V gene data show CDR1 as MRHNA and CDR2 as SNTAGT. The CDR3 contains 15 residues. The ends were cut back, 2 bases at V and 5 bases at J, with 15 bases in the middle.

V gene TRBV6-4 combines with J gene TRBJ1-1; D might be TRBD1 (5 bases). Sequenced input: PBMCs. The receptor comes from a man younger than 40 in good health and CMV-seronegative. For the CDR3, the DNA is TGTGCCAGCAGTGACGAACCAGCTGGGGGGACTGAAGCTTTCTTT. This encodes CASSDEPAGGTEAFF.